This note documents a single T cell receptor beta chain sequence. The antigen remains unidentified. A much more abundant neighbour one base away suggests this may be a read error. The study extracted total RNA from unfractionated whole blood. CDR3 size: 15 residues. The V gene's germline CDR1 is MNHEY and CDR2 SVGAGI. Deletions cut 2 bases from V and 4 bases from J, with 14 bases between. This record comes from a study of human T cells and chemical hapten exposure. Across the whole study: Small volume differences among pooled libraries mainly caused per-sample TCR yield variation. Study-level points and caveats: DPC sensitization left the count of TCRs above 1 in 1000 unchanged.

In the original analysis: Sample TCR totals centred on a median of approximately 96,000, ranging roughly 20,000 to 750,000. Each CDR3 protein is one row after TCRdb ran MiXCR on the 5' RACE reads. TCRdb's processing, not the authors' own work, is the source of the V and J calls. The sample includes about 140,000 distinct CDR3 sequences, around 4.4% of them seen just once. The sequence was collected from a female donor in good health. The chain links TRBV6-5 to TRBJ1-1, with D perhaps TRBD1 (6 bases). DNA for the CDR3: TGTGCCAGCAGTTACAGGGTGGCAGGGGTCACTGAAGCTTTCTTT. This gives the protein CASSYRVAGVTEAFF.